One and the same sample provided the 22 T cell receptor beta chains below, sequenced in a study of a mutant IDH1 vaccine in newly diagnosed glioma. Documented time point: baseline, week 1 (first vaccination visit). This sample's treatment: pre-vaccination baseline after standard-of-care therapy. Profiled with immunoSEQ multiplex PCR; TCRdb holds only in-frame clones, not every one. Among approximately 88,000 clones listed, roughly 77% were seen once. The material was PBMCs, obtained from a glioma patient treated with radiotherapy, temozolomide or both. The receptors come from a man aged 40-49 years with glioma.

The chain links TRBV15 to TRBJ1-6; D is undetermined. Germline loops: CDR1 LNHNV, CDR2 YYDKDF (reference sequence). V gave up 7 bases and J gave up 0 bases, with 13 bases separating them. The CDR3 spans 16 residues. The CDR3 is CATTIGGSSYNSPLHF. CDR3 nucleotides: TGTGCCACCACCATAGGAGGTAGCTCCTATAATTCACCCCTCCACTTT.

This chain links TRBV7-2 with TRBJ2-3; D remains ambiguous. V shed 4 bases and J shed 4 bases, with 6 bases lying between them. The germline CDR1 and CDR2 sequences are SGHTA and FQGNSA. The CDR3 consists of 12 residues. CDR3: CASSWTADTQYF. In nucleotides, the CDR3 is TGTGCCAGCAGCTGGACGGCAGATACGCAGTATTTT.

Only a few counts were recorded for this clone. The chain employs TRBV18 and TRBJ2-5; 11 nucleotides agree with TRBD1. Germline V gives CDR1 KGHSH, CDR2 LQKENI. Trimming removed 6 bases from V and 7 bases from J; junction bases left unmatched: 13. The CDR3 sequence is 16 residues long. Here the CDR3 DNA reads TGTGCCAGCTCTTCTGGAGGACAGGGGGCTGTTGGGACCCAGTACTTC. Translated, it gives CASSSGGQGAVGTQYF.

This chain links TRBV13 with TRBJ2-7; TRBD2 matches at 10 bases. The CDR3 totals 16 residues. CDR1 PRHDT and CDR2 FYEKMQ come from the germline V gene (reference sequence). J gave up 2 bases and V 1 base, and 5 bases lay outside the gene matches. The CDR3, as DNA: TGTGCCAGCAGCTTAGAAGGTAGCGGGGGGACCTACGAGCAGTACTTC. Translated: CASSLEGSGGTYEQYF. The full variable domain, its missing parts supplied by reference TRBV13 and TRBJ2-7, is AAGVIQSPRHLIKEKRETATLKCYPIPRHDTVYWYQQGPGQDPQFLISFYEKMQSDKGSIPDRFSAQQFSDYHSELNMSSLELGDSALYFCASSLEGSGGTYEQYFGPGTRLTVT.

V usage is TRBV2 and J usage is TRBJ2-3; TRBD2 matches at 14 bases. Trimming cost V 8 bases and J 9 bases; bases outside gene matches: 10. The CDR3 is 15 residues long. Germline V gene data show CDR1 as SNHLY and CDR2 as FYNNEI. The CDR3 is CASGETSGGAATQYF. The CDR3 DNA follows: TGTGCCAGCGGAGAGACTAGCGGGGGGGCGGCCACGCAGTATTTT.

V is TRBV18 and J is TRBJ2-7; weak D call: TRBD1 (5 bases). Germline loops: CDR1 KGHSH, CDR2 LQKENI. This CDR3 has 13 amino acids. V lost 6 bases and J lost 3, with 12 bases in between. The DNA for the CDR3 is TGTGCCAGCTCCTCAGGACAATTCTACGAGCAGTACTTC. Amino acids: CASSSGQFYEQYF.

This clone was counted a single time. CDR3 in DNA: TGTGCCAGCAGCTTAACCCCAAGGAGTTCCCAAGAGACCCAGTACTTC. It specifies CASSLTPRSSQETQYF. The chain combines TRBV7-9 with TRBJ2-5; D not resolved. This CDR3 is built from 16 residues. Per the germline V gene, CDR1 is SEHNR and CDR2 is FQNEAQ (reference sequence). V lost 2 bases, J lost 1 base, and 14 bases lay in between.

The CDR3 loop is CASSQELVGYEQYF. CDR3 DNA sequence: TGCGCCAGCAGCCAAGAACTAGTGGGGTACGAGCAGTACTTC. The genes are TRBV4-3 and TRBJ2-7, with D perhaps TRBD2 (5 bases). CDR1 LGHNA and CDR2 YSLEER come from the germline V gene. The CDR3 totals 14 residues. Between the trimmed V and J ends, which lost 0 bases and 4 bases, there was a span of 10 bases.

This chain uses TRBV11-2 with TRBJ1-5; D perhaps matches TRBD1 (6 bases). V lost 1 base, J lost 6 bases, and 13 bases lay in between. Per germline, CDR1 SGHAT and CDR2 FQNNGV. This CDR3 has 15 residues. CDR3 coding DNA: TGTGCCAGCAGCTTAGGGACAGTCAGAGGTCAGCCCCAGCATTTT. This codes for CASSLGTVRGQPQHF. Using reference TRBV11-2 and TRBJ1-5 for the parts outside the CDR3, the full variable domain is EAGVAQSPRYKIIEKRQSVAFWCNPISGHATLYWYQQILGQGPKLLIQFQNNGVVDDSQLPKDRFSAERLKGVDSTLKIQPAKLEDSAVYLCASSLGTVRGQPQHFGDGTRLSIL.

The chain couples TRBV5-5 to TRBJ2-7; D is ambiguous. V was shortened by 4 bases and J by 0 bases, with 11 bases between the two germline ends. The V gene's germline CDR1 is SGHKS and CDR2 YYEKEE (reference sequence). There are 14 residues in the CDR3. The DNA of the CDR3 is TGTGCCAGCAGCGATAGTCCCGGCTCCTACGAGCAGTACTTC. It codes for CASSDSPGSYEQYF.

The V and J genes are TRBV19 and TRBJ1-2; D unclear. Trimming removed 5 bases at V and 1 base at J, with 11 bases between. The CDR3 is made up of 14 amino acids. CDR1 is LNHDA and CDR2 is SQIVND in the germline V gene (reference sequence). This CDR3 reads CASSHPPHNYGYTF. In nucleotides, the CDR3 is TGTGCCAGTAGTCACCCTCCACATAACTATGGCTACACCTTC.

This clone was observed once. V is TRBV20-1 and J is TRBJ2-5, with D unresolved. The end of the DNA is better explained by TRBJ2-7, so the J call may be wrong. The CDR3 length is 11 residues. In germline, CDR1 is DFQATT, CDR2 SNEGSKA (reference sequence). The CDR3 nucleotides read TGCAGTGCTAGAGATAGAAACGAGCAGTACTTC. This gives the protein CSARDRNEQYF.

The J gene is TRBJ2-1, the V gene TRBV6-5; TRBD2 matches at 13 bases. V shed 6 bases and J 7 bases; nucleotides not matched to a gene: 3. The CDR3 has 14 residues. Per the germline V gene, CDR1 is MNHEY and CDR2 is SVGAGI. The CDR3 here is CASRRGLAGNEQFF. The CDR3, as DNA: TGTGCCAGCAGAAGGGGACTAGCGGGGAATGAGCAGTTCTTC.

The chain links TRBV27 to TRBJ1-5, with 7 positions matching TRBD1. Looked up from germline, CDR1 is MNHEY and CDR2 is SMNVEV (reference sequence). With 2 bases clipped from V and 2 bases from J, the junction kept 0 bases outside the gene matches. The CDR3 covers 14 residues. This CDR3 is CASSLGQGNQPQHF. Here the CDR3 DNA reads TGTGCCAGCAGTTTAGGACAGGGCAATCAGCCCCAGCATTTT.

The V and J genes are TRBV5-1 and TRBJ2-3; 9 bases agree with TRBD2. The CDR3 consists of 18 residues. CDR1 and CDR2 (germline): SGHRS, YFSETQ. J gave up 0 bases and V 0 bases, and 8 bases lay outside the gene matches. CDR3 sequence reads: CASSLVTSGDSSTDTQYF. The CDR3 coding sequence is TGCGCCAGCAGCTTGGTGACTAGCGGTGACTCTAGCACAGATACGCAGTATTTT.

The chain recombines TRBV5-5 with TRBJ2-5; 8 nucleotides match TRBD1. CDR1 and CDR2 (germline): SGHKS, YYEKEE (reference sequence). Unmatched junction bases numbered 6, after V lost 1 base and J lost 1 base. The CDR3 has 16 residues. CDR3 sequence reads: CASSLPPGQVQETQYF. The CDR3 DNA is TGTGCCAGCAGCTTGCCACCGGGACAGGTCCAAGAGACCCAGTACTTC.

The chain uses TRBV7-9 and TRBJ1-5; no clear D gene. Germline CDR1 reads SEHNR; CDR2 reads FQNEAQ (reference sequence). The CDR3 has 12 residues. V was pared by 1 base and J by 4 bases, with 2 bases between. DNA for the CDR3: TGTGCCAGCAGCTTAGGGAATCAGCCCCAGCATTTT. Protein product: CASSLGNQPQHF.

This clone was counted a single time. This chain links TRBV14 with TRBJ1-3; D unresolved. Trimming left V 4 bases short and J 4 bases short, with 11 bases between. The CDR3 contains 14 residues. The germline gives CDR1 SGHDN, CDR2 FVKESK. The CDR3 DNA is TGTGCCAGCAGCCCAAGGGCAGGAGGAAACACCATATATTTT. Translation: CASSPRAGGNTIYF.

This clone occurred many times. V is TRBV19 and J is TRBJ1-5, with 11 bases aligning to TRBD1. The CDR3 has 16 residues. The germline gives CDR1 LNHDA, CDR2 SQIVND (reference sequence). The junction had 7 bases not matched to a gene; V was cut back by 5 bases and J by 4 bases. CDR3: CASSSLGTGGNQPQHF. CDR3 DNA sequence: TGTGCCAGTAGTTCGTTAGGGACAGGGGGTAATCAGCCCCAGCATTTT. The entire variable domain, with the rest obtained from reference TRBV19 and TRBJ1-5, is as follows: DGGITQSPKYLFRKEGQNVTLSCEQNLNHDAMYWYRQDPGQGLRLIYYSQIVNDFQKGDIAEGYSVSREKKESFPLTVTSAQKNPTAFYLCASSSLGTGGNQPQHFGDGTRLSIL.

The DNA of the CDR3 is TGTGCCAGCAGCTTCCTCGACACTAAGGGGGAGACCCAGTACTTC. This sequence encodes CASSFLDTKGETQYF. This chain uses TRBV5-6 with TRBJ2-5; D perhaps matches TRBD1 (5 bases). Germline CDR1 is SGHDT and CDR2 is YYEEEE. The CDR3 is made up of 15 amino acids. Trimming cost V 2 bases and J 5 bases, with 16 bases left between them.

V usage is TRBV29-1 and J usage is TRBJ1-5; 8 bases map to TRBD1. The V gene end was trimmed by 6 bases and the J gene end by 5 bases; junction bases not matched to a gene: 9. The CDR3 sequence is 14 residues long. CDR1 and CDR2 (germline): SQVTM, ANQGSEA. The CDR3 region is CSVLDRGRDQPQHF. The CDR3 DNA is TGCAGCGTCCTAGACAGGGGAAGGGATCAGCCCCAGCATTTT.

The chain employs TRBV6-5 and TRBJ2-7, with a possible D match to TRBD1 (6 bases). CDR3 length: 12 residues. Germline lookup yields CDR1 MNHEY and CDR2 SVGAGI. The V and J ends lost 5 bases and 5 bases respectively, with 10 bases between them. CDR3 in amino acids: CASSPGTHEQYF. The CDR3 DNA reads TGTGCCAGCAGTCCCGGGACACACGAGCAGTACTTC.